What follows are 20 T cell receptor beta chains derived from one specimen sequenced in a study of OX40 agonist ivuxolimab in advanced cancers. Produced via immunoSEQ multiplex PCR; TCRdb's table is partial and in-frame only. The sample yields around 80,000 clones, about 90% seen once. The sequencing here drew on CD4+ or CD8+ T cells sorted from blood, taken in a trial of the OX40 agonist ivuxolimab. The receptors shown here come from an adult with an advanced solid tumor such as melanoma, head and neck, liver or kidney cancer.

The chain has TRBV7-2 and TRBJ1-1, with D possibly matching TRBD1 (5 bases). The germline CDR1 and CDR2 sequences are SGHTA and FQGNSA. Trimming pared 5 bases from V and 6 bases from J, leaving 13 bases between. The CDR3 spans 13 residues. CDR3 coding DNA: TGTGCCAGCAGCCCTTCCAGGGAATCTGAAGCTTTCTTT. This encodes CASSPSRESEAFF. Complete variable domain (other parts from reference TRBV7-2 and TRBJ1-1): GAGVSQSPSNKVTEKGKDVELRCDPISGHTALYWYRQSLGQGLEFLIYFQGNSAPDKSGLPSDRFSAERTGGSVSTLTIQRTQQEDSAVYLCASSPSRESEAFFGQGTRLTVV.

The chain uses TRBV10-1 and TRBJ2-3, with D tentatively TRBD2 (6 bases). Trimming removed 4 bases from V and 2 bases from J, with 16 bases in between. This CDR3 is 16 amino acids long. The germline V gene has CDR1 WNHNN and CDR2 SYGVQD (reference sequence). The CDR3 nucleotides read TGCGCCAGCAGTGGCAAGGGTAGCGGCCCCACAGATACGCAGTATTTT. Translating it yields CASSGKGSGPTDTQYF.

This chain joins TRBV11-3 and TRBJ1-2, with TRBD1 as a possible D gene (5 bases). The CDR3 loop spans 12 amino acids. CDR1 SGHNT and CDR2 YENEEA come from the germline V gene. V was trimmed by 3 bases and J by 5 bases, leaving 7 bases between them. The CDR3 spells CASSLRGYGYTF. CDR3 DNA sequence: TGTGCCAGCAGCTTGCGGGGGTATGGCTACACCTTC.

This clone was recorded only once. V and J are TRBV5-1 and TRBJ2-1; 12 bases line up with TRBD2. The CDR3 loop spans 15 amino acids. The germline V gene encodes CDR1 SGHRS and CDR2 YFSETQ. The V segment lost 4 bases and the J segment 6 bases; nucleotides outside the gene matches: 5. The CDR3 sequence: CASSTGLAGSNEQFF. The CDR3 coding sequence is TGCGCCAGCAGCACCGGACTAGCGGGAAGCAATGAGCAGTTCTTC. The whole variable domain, remainder taken from reference TRBV5-1 and TRBJ2-1, is KAGVTQTPRYLIKTRGQQVTLSCSPISGHRSVSWYQQTPGQGLQFLFEYFSETQRNKGNFPGRFSGRQFSNSRSEMNVSTLELGDSALYLCASSTGLAGSNEQFFGPGTRLTVL.

This clone came up once. The V and J genes are TRBV6-1 and TRBJ2-1, with 11 positions matching TRBD1. Looked up from germline, CDR1 is MNHNS and CDR2 is SASEGT. This CDR3 is 14 amino acids long. The V segment lost 7 bases and the J segment 7 bases; nucleotides outside the gene matches: 6. As DNA, the CDR3 is TGTGCCAGCAACCGGGACAGGGGGTATAATGAGCAGTTCTTC. Its translation: CASNRDRGYNEQFF.

The V and J genes are TRBV18 and TRBJ2-7; 7 bases align to TRBD1. CDR1 and CDR2 from the germline V gene are KGHSH and LQKENI. With 4 bases clipped from V and 3 bases from J, the junction kept 9 bases outside the gene matches. The CDR3 is 15 amino acids. Written as DNA, the CDR3 is TGTGCCAGCTCACTTGGGACAGCGAACAACTACGAGCAGTACTTC. It translates to CASSLGTANNYEQYF.

This clone was seen a single time. This chain connects TRBV7-9 to TRBJ2-1, with D hard to call. V shed 2 bases and J shed 7 bases, with 6 bases lying between them. In germline, CDR1 is SEHNR, CDR2 FQNEAQ (reference sequence). This CDR3 contains 12 residues. The CDR3 DNA is TGTGCCAGCAGCTTATCTGGGAATGAGCAGTTCTTC. It yields the protein CASSLSGNEQFF.

The chain recombines TRBV2 with TRBJ2-5; 7 bases map to TRBD2. This CDR3 is 15 amino acids long. V was pared by 6 bases and J by 0 bases, with 7 bases of the junction left unmatched. The germline V gene encodes CDR1 SNHLY and CDR2 FYNNEI. CDR3 DNA: TGTGCCAGCAGAGGGCTAGCGGATCACCAAGAGACCCAGTACTTC. It is translated as CASRGLADHQETQYF.

The chain joins TRBV30 to TRBJ2-4, with D perhaps TRBD2 (5 bases). The CDR3 runs to 14 residues. Per germline, CDR1 GTSNPN and CDR2 SVGIG (reference sequence). Trimming took 0 bases from V and 1 from J, leaving 7 bases between them. CDR3 amino acids: CAWSVPGAKNIQYF. Here the CDR3 DNA reads TGTGCCTGGAGTGTCCCGGGGGCCAAAAACATTCAGTACTTC.

The CDR3 protein is CASSEAGGWNTGELFF. In DNA, the CDR3 is TGTGCCAGCAGTGAAGCGGGGGGCTGGAACACCGGGGAGCTGTTTTTT. The chain is built from TRBV6-1 and TRBJ2-2, with D perhaps TRBD1 or TRBD2 (6 bases each). The ends were cut back, 0 bases at V and 1 base at J, with 9 bases in the middle. The CDR3 spans 16 residues. The germline CDR1 and CDR2 sequences are MNHNS and SASEGT.

This clone was counted between two and nine times. The CDR3 region has the DNA TGTGCCTGGAGTCCGACTGGACTTAGAGGTGGCTACACCTTC. Protein: CAWSPTGLRGGYTF. This rearrangement joins TRBV30 to TRBJ1-2; D remains ambiguous. Germline V gene data show CDR1 as GTSNPN and CDR2 as SVGIG (reference sequence). The CDR3 is 14 amino acids. V was pared by 2 bases and J by 7 bases, with 17 bases between. Combining the CDR3 with reference TRBV30 and TRBJ1-2 gives the whole variable domain SQTIHQWPATLVQPVGSPLSLECTVEGTSNPNLYWYRQAAGRGLQLLFYSVGIGQISSEVPQNLSASRPQDRQFILSSKKLLLSDSGFYLCAWSPTGLRGGYTFGSGTRLTVV.

J is TRBJ2-7 and V is TRBV10-2; possible D gene TRBD2, 5 bases. V lost 6 bases to trimming and J lost 1 base, with 10 bases between them. Germline V gene lookup returns CDR1 WSHSY and CDR2 SAAADI. The CDR3 is made up of 13 amino acids. The DNA for the CDR3 is TGCGCCAGCAGAATAGCGAGATCCTACGAGCAGTACTTC. This gives the protein CASRIARSYEQYF.

The V and J genes are TRBV29-1 and TRBJ2-5, with D possibly TRBD1 on 5 matching bases. The CDR3 is 12 residues long. The V and J ends lost 6 bases and 5 bases respectively, with 13 bases between them. The germline gives CDR1 SQVTM, CDR2 ANQGSEA. The CDR3 sequence is CSVVGLKETQYF. The CDR3 coding sequence is TGCAGCGTGGTGGGGCTGAAGGAGACCCAGTACTTC.

The chain employs TRBV30 and TRBJ1-3; D unclear. From germline, CDR1 is GTSNPN and CDR2 SVGIG (reference sequence). The V gene lost 0 bases and the J gene lost 7 bases, with 13 bases spanning the gap. The CDR3 is 14 amino acids. CDR3: CAWSVLLQSNTIYF. CDR3 DNA sequence: TGTGCCTGGAGTGTATTGCTACAGTCGAACACCATATATTTT.

This clone occurred once. This chain joins TRBV14 and TRBJ2-1; D tentatively fits TRBD1 or TRBD2 (5 bases each). Germline V CDR1 and CDR2: SGHDN, FVKESK. The germline V and J ends were trimmed by 3 bases and 2 bases, with 14 bases remaining between them. This CDR3 has 16 amino acids. The CDR3 nucleotides read TGTGCCAGCAGCCACCTAGGGGACCTCGCCTACAATGAGCAGTTCTTC. Translating it yields CASSHLGDLAYNEQFF.

The CDR3 DNA reads TGCGCCAGCAGCTTGGACTCCGGGGCAGGAGATACGCAGTATTTT. The encoded protein is CASSLDSGAGDTQYF. V and J are TRBV5-1 and TRBJ2-3; either TRBD1 or TRBD2 may fit D (5 bases each). Germline values: CDR1 SGHRS, CDR2 YFSETQ. This CDR3 is built from 15 residues. Trimming shortened V by 0 bases and J by 5 bases, and 13 bases separated the two germline ends.

This sequence joins TRBV2 and TRBJ1-2; TRBD1 is a possible D gene (5 bases). CDR3 length: 15 residues. Trimming stripped 11 bases from V and 3 bases from J, with 22 bases between. Germline V CDR1 and CDR2: SNHLY, FYNNEI. The CDR3 here is CAREAGPGGDYGYTF. The DNA for the CDR3 is TGTGCCCGCGAAGCCGGGCCCGGGGGGGACTATGGCTACACCTTC. Based on the CDR3 plus reference TRBV2 and TRBJ1-2, the full variable domain is EPEVTQTPSHQVTQMGQEVILRCVPISNHLYFYWYRQILGQKVEFLVSFYNNEISEKSEIFDDQFSVERPDGSNFTLKIRSTKLEDSAMYFCAREAGPGGDYGYTFGSGTRLTVV.

The gene calls are TRBV7-9 and TRBJ2-1; D might be TRBD2 (6 bases). The CDR3 has 19 residues. CDR1 SEHNR and CDR2 FQNEAQ come from the germline V gene (reference sequence). The germline V and J ends were trimmed by 1 base and 6 bases, with 25 bases remaining between them. The CDR3 here is CASSLGRSRWRGRLNEQFF. Written as DNA, the CDR3 is TGTGCCAGCAGCTTAGGCCGCAGTCGTTGGCGGGGACGACTCAATGAGCAGTTCTTC.

In DNA form, the CDR3 reads TGTGCCAGCAGCCGGGCCCGGCGAGCTGAGCAGTTCTTC. This translates into CASSRARRAEQFF. The J gene is TRBJ2-1, the V gene TRBV11-3; D remains ambiguous. V was cut by 5 bases and J by 9 bases, with 14 bases left in between. This CDR3 region has 13 residues. Germline assignment: CDR1 SGHNT and CDR2 YENEEA.

This rearrangement joins TRBV2 to TRBJ2-3, with D uncertain. CDR1 is SNHLY, CDR2 FYNNEI, per germline. V lost 8 bases to trimming and J lost 0 bases, with 18 bases between them. The CDR3 covers 16 residues. The CDR3 loop is CASRHSMFFSTDTQYF. CDR3 bases: TGTGCCAGCCGCCACTCTATGTTTTTTAGCACAGATACGCAGTATTTT.